This T cell receptor (beta chain) came from a study of CXCR3-negative and CXCR3-positive naive CD8 T cells. At the level of the study: The TRB read total, approximately 130 million, broke down to about 1.5 +/- 0.3 million reads per library.

CDR3 length equals 15 residues. The V gene's germline CDR1 is SQVTM and CDR2 ANQGSEA. Broader study findings: In naive cells, CXCR3-negative and CXCR3-positive subsets had similar TRBV-TRBJ usage; memory cells differed.

The authors made the TRB cDNA libraries by 5' RACE using UMI labels. After re-calling the 5' RACE reads, TCRdb lists one entry per CDR3 protein, DNA absent. The listing contains about 56,000 distinct CDR3 sequences. Worth noting for this clonotype: Its antigen is still unknown.

The specimen sequenced was memory CD8+ T cells from blood. The chain uses TRBV29-1 and TRBJ2-4; TCRdb proposes TRBD1, but this gene call is untestable without DNA. This receptor was taken from a human donor in good health. Some clones in this sample may be carry-over from other donors' samples. The CDR3 region is CSVTGPRLAKNIQYF.